What follows are 9 T cell receptor beta chains derived from one specimen sequenced in a study of blood T cell repertoires in COVID-19. Measured with immunoSEQ multiplex PCR; TCRdb has only the in-frame clones, and not every one. The table records approximately 250,000 clones, around 87% of them present only once. The sequenced sample was peripheral blood. These receptors were obtained from a man between 18 and 35 years old with active or convalescent COVID-19.

The V gene is TRBV10-3, the J gene TRBJ2-1; tentative D call: TRBD2 (5 bases). The V gene lost 0 bases and the J gene lost 0 bases, with 12 bases spanning the gap. This CDR3 contains 17 residues. CDR1 is ENHRY, CDR2 SYGVKD, per germline. CDR3 nucleotides: TGTGCCATCAGTGAGTCGAGCGGCGCTAGCTCCTACAATGAGCAGTTCTTC. Protein: CAISESSGASSYNEQFF.

The CDR3 here is CASSSLRPQHF. CDR3 DNA sequence: TGTGCCAGCAGTTCACTGAGGCCCCAGCATTTT. J is TRBJ1-5 and V is TRBV6-6; no clear D. V lost 4 bases and J 9 bases, leaving 7 bases between the germline ends. The CDR3 is 11 amino acids. Per germline, CDR1 MNHNY and CDR2 SVGAGI (reference sequence).

V is TRBV27 and J is TRBJ2-7; TRBD1 agrees at 7 bases. This CDR3 is 12 amino acids long. The germline V gene has CDR1 MNHEY and CDR2 SMNVEV (reference sequence). Germline trimming cut 6 bases from V and 7 bases from J; bases unmatched to any gene: 6. CDR3 sequence (DNA): TGTGCCAGCAGCAAGACAGGGTATGAGCAGTACTTC. Its protein product is CASSKTGYEQYF.

The chain carries TRBV30 and TRBJ1-5; D is uncertain. From germline, CDR1 is GTSNPN and CDR2 SVGIG (reference sequence). The CDR3 is 13 amino acids. The germline V and J ends were trimmed by 0 bases and 4 bases, with 7 bases remaining between them. CDR3 amino acids: CAWSVLGNQPQHF. The CDR3 DNA reads TGTGCCTGGAGTGTACTAGGGAATCAGCCCCAGCATTTT.

As for this clone: Sequence at one end of the junction differs from germline and may be a read error. V is TRBV4-1 and J is TRBJ1-2; 8 nucleotides match TRBD1. This CDR3 has 16 amino acids. The germline V gene encodes CDR1 MGHRA and CDR2 YSYEKL. CDR3 DNA sequence: TGCGCCAGCAGCAAAGAAGGCAGGTCGGGACAGGATGGCTACACCTTC. Translated, it gives CASSKEGRSGQDGYTF.

The chain links TRBV18 to TRBJ2-7; the D gene is possibly TRBD2 (6 bases). CDR3 length equals 13 residues. Germline lookup yields CDR1 KGHSH and CDR2 LQKENI. V was pared by 8 bases and J by 3 bases, with 14 bases between. In nucleotides, the CDR3 is TGTGCCAGCACGGGACTCGACGACTACGAGCAGTACTTC. It encodes CASTGLDDYEQYF. Together with reference TRBV18 and TRBJ2-7, the CDR3 gives the full variable domain: NAGVMQNPRHLVRRRGQEARLRCSPMKGHSHVYWYRQLPEEGLKFMVYLQKENIIDESGMPKERFSAEFPKEGPSILRIQQVVRGDSAAYFCASTGLDDYEQYFGPGTRLTVT.

The rearrangement joins TRBV19 to TRBJ1-1, with D possibly matching TRBD1 (6 bases). The V end was cut by 8 bases, the J end by 0 bases, with 13 bases between. Per the germline V gene, CDR1 is LNHDA and CDR2 is SQIVND (reference sequence). This CDR3 has 14 residues. The CDR3 is CASRIQGMNTEAFF. The DNA of the CDR3 is TGTGCCAGTCGGATCCAGGGGATGAACACTGAAGCTTTCTTT.

The chain combines TRBV6-5 with TRBJ1-5, with 10 positions matching TRBD1. V gave up 6 bases and J gave up 7 bases; unmatched junction bases: 3. Germline CDR1 and CDR2: MNHEY and SVGAGI. The CDR3 length is 13 residues. CDR3 sequence (DNA): TGTGCCAGCAGAGGGACAGGGGTGCAGCCCCAGCATTTT. Translated, it gives CASRGTGVQPQHF.

V gene TRBV5-4 combines with J gene TRBJ1-6; 8 positions match TRBD1. The V gene's germline CDR1 is SGHNT and CDR2 YYREEE (reference sequence). V lost 4 bases and J lost 10; bases outside the gene matches: 13. CDR3 length: 16 residues. The CDR3 nucleotides read TGTGCCAGCAGCCCTACGCCGGACAGGGTTCCCTCACCCCTCCACTTT. This sequence encodes CASSPTPDRVPSPLHF. Combining the CDR3 with reference TRBV5-4 and TRBJ1-6 gives the whole variable domain ETGVTQSPTHLIKTRGQQVTLRCSSQSGHNTVSWYQQALGQGPQFIFQYYREEENGRGNFPPRFSGLQFPNYSSELNVNALELDDSALYLCASSPTPDRVPSPLHFGNGTRLTVT.